Listed below are T cell receptor beta chains from one sample, sequenced in a study of kidney transplant recipient with SARS-CoV-2 infection. MiXCR was run by TCRdb on the reads, yielding one entry per CDR3 protein. The sample shows 200,000 to 300,000 distinct CDR3 sequences, 25% to 35% of them seen only once. This specimen consisted of a blood sample, obtained at baseline and on approximately day 120 from a kidney transplant recipient. The origin of the receptors is a male patient younger than 45 who had COVID-19 and was a kidney transplant recipient. A subset of T cells may come from the graft donor. Both conserved end residues are part of each CDR3. A D gene is named only where the DNA matches it firmly. Size is stated for part of the rows, as once, few or many counts, or as a class when the clone is expanded.

v_gene: TRBV20-1; j_gene: TRBJ2-5; abundance: .; d_gene: .; CDR3nt: TGCAGTGCTAGAGATGGGGGATCAGAAGAGACCCAGTACTTC; CDR3aa: CSARDGGSEETQYF
v_gene: TRBV29-1; j_gene: TRBJ1-1; abundance: many; d_gene: .; CDR3nt: TGCAGCGTTGGGTGGGCGTCAACTGAAGCTTTCTTT; CDR3aa: CSVGWASTEAFF
v_gene: TRBV3-1; j_gene: TRBJ1-2; abundance: .; d_gene: .; CDR3nt: TGTGCCAGCAGCAGTGATTTCACCCTTCGAAAGACCTATGGCTACACCTTC; CDR3aa: CASSSDFTLRKTYGYTF
v_gene: TRBV1; j_gene: TRBJ1-2; abundance: many; d_gene: .; CDR3nt: TGCACCAGCAGTTCGAGTGGGTTTGTGCGAAAGACCTATGGCTACACCTTC; CDR3aa: CTSSSSGFVRKTYGYTF
v_gene: TRBV12-5; j_gene: TRBJ1-2; abundance: .; d_gene: .; CDR3nt: TGTGCTAGTGGTGGTATAGATTTGCAGGGAAAGGCCTATGGCTACACCTTC; CDR3aa: CASGGIDLQGKAYGYTF
v_gene: TRBV6-5; j_gene: TRBJ1-2; abundance: many; d_gene: .; CDR3nt: TGTGCCAGCAGTTACATTGGCTCTATGCGAAAGACCTATGGCTACACCTTC; CDR3aa: CASSYIGSMRKTYGYTF
v_gene: TRBV6-4; j_gene: TRBJ1-1; abundance: many; d_gene: .; CDR3nt: TGTGCCAGCAGTTCCGACACTAACACTGAAGCTTTCTTT; CDR3aa: CASSSDTNTEAFF
v_gene: TRBV2; j_gene: TRBJ2-7; abundance: many; d_gene: TRBD1; CDR3nt: TGTGCCAGCAGTCTAGAGGGGGCTAGCTCCTACGAGCAGTACTTC; CDR3aa: CASSLEGASSYEQYF
v_gene: TRBV3-2; j_gene: TRBJ2-5; abundance: .; d_gene: .; CDR3nt: TGTGCCAGCAGCCAAGGTTTAGAGACCCAGTACTTC; CDR3aa: CASSQGLETQYF
v_gene: TRBV4-3; j_gene: TRBJ2-5; abundance: many; d_gene: TRBD2; CDR3nt: TGCGCCAGCAGCCCAATCCCCGGGACTAGCGGGAAAGAGACCCAGTACTTC; CDR3aa: CASSPIPGTSGKETQYF
v_gene: TRBV30; j_gene: TRBJ1-2; abundance: many; d_gene: .; CDR3nt: TGTGCCTGGGTGCCCGCGCGTTATAGAAAGACCTATGGCTACACCTTC; CDR3aa: CAWVPARYRKTYGYTF